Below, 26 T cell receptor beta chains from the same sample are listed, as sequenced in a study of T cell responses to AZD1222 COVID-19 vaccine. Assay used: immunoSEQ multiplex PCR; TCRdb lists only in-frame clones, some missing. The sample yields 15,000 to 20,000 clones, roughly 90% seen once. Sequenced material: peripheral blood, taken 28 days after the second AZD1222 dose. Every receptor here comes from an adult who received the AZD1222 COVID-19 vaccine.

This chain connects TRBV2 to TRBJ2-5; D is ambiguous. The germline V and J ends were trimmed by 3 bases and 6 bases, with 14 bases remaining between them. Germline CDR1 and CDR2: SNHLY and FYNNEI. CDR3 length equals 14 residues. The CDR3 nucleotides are TGTGCCAGCAGTGATTGGGCCGGCCGGCAGACCCAGTACTTC. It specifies CASSDWAGRQTQYF. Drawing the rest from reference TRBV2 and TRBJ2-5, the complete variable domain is EPEVTQTPSHQVTQMGQEVILRCVPISNHLYFYWYRQILGQKVEFLVSFYNNEISEKSEIFDDQFSVERPDGSNFTLKIRSTKLEDSAMYFCASSDWAGRQTQYFGPGTRLLVL.

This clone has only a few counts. The CDR3 DNA sequence: TGTGCCAGTAGTGAGTCCGGGACACCTAAGGGCACAGATACGCAGTATTTT. This gives the protein CASSESGTPKGTDTQYF. The chain is built from TRBV19 and TRBJ2-3; TRBD1 is a possible D gene (6 bases). V was shortened by 5 bases and J by 1 base, with 19 bases between the two germline ends. Germline CDR1 and CDR2: LNHDA and SQIVND (reference sequence). The CDR3 spans 17 residues. Full variable domain (rest looked up from reference TRBV19 and TRBJ2-3): DGGITQSPKYLFRKEGQNVTLSCEQNLNHDAMYWYRQDPGQGLRLIYYSQIVNDFQKGDIAEGYSVSREKKESFPLTVTSAQKNPTAFYLCASSESGTPKGTDTQYFGPGTRLTVL.

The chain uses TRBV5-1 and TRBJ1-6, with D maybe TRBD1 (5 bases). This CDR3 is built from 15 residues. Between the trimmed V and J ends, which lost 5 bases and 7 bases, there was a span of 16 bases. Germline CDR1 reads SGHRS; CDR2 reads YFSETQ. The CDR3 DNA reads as TGCGCCAGCAGACAACAGGTCCAGACGAATTCACCCCTCCACTTT. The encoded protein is CASRQQVQTNSPLHF.

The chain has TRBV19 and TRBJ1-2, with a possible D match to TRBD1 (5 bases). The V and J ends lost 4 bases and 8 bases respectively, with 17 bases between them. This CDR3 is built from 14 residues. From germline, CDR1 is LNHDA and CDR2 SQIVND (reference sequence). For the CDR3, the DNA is TGTGCCAGTAGTACCCTCATAGGGGAGGGAGGCTACACCTTC. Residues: CASSTLIGEGGYTF. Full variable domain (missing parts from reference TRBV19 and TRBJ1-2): DGGITQSPKYLFRKEGQNVTLSCEQNLNHDAMYWYRQDPGQGLRLIYYSQIVNDFQKGDIAEGYSVSREKKESFPLTVTSAQKNPTAFYLCASSTLIGEGGYTFGSGTRLTVV.

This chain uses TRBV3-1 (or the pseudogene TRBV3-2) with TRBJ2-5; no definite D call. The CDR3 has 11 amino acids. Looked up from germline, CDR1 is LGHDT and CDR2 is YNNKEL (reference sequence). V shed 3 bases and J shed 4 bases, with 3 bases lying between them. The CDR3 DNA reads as TGTGCCAGCAGCCAGGGAGAGACCCAGTACTTC. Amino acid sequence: CASSQGETQYF.

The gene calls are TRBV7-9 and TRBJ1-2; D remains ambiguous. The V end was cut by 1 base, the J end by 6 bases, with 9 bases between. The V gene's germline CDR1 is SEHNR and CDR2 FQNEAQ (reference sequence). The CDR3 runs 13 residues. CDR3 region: CASSLEYADGYTF. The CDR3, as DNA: TGTGCCAGCAGCTTAGAGTACGCGGATGGCTACACCTTC.

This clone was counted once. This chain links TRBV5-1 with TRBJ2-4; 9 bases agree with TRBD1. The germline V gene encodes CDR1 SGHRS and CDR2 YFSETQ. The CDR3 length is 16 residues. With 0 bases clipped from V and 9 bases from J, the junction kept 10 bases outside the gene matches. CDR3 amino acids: CASSLVGDRDYSIQYF. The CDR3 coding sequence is TGCGCCAGCAGCTTGGTTGGGGACAGGGATTATAGCATTCAGTACTTC.

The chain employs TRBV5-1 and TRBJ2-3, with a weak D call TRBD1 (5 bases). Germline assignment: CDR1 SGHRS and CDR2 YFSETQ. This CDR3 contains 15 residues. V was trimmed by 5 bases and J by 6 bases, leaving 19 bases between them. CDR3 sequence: CASSYSAPDKDTQYF. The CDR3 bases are TGCGCCAGCAGTTACTCGGCCCCGGACAAGGATACGCAGTATTTT.

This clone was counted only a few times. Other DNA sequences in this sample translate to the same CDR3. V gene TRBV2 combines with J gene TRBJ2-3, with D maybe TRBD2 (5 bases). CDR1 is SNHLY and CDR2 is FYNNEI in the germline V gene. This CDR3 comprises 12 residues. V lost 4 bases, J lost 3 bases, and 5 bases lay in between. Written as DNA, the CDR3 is TGTGCCAGCAGTGTAGCGACAGATACGCAGTATTTT. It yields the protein CASSVATDTQYF.

CDR3 sequence reads: CASSPTSGRIYEQYF. The CDR3 bases are TGTGCCAGCAGTCCGACTAGCGGGAGGATTTACGAGCAGTACTTC. The V call is TRBV7-2, the J call TRBJ2-7, with 13 bases lining up with TRBD2. V was pared by 6 bases and J by 4 bases, with 6 bases of the junction left unmatched. The CDR3 sequence is 15 residues long. The germline V gene encodes CDR1 SGHTA and CDR2 FQGNSA.

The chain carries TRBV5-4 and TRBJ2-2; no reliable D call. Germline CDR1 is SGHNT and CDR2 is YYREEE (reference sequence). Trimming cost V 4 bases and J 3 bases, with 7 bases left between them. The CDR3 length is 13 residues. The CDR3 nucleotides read TGTGCCAGCAGCGTCACAGACACCGGGGAGCTGTTTTTT. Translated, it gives CASSVTDTGELFF.

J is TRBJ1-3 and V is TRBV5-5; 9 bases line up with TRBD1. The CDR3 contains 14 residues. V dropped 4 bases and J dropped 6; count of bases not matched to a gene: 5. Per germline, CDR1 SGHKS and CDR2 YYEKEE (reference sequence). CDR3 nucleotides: TGTGCCAGCAGCCCGACAGGGGGGCAAAACACCATATATTTT. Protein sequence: CASSPTGGQNTIYF.

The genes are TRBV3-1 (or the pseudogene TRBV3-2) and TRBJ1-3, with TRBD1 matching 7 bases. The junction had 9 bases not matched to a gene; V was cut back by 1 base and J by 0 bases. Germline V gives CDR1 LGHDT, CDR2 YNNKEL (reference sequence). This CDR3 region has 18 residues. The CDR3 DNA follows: TGTGCCAGCAGCCAAGTTTCATGGCAGGGGGTCTCTGGAAACACCATATATTTT. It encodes CASSQVSWQGVSGNTIYF.

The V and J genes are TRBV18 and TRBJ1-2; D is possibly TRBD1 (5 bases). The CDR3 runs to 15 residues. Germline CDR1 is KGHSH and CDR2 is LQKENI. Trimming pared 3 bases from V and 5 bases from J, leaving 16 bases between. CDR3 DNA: TGTGCCAGCTCACCGGCGCAGGGAGTCTCATATGGCTACACCTTC. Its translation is CASSPAQGVSYGYTF. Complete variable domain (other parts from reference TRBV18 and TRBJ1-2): NAGVMQNPRHLVRRRGQEARLRCSPMKGHSHVYWYRQLPEEGLKFMVYLQKENIIDESGMPKERFSAEFPKEGPSILRIQQVVRGDSAAYFCASSPAQGVSYGYTFGSGTRLTVV.

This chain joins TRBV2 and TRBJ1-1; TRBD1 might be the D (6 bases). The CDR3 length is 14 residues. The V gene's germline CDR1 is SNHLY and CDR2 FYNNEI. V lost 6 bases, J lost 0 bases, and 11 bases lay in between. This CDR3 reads CASSWGQLNTEAFF. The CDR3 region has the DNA TGTGCCAGCAGCTGGGGACAACTGAACACTGAAGCTTTCTTT.

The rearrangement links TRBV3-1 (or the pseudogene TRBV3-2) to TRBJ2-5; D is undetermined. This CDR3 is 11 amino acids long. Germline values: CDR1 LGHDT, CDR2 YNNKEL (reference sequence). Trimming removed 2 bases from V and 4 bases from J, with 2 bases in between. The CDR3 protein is CASSQRETQYF. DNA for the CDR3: TGTGCCAGCAGCCAAAGAGAGACCCAGTACTTC.

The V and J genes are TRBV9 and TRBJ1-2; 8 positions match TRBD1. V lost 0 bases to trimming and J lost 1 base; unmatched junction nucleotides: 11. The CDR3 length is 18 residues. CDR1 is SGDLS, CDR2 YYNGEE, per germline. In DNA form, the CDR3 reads TGTGCCAGCAGCGTAGACCAAGGGTGGACAGGGAGTAACTATGGCTACACCTTC. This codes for CASSVDQGWTGSNYGYTF.

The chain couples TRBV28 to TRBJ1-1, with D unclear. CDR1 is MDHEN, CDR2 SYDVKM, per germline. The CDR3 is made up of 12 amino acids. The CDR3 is CASQGSYTEAFF. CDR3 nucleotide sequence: TGTGCTTCCCAAGGCTCCTACACTGAAGCTTTCTTT.

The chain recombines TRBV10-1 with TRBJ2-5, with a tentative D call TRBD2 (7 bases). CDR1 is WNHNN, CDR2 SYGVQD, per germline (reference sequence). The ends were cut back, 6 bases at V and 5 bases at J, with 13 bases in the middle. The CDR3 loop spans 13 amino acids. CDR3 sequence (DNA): TGCGCCAGCAGCGGGGGGCACGGGGAGACCCAGTACTTC. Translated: CASSGGHGETQYF.

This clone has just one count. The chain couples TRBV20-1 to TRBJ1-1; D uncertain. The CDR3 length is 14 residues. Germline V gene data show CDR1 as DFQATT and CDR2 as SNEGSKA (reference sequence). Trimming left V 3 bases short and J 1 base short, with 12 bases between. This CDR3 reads CSASIGSKNTEAFF. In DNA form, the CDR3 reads TGCAGTGCTAGTATTGGAAGTAAGAACACTGAAGCTTTCTTT.

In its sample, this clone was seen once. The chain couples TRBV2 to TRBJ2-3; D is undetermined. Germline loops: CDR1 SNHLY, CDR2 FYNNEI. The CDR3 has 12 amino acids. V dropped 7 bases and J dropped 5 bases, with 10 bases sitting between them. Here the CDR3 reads CASMVVLDTQYF. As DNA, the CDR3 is TGTGCCAGCATGGTCGTTCTAGATACGCAGTATTTT.

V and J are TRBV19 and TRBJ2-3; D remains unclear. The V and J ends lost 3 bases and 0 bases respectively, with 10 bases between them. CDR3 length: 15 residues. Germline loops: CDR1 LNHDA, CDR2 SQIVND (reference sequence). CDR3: CASSIWSTSTDTQYF. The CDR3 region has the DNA TGTGCCAGTAGTATCTGGAGTACTAGCACAGATACGCAGTATTTT.

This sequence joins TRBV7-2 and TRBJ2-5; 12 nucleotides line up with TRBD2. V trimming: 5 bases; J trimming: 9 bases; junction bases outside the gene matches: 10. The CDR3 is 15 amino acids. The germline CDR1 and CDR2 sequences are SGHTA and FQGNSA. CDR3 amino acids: CASSQTSGGQGAQYF. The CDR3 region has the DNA TGTGCCAGCAGCCAGACTAGCGGGGGCCAAGGGGCCCAGTACTTC.

CDR3 sequence (DNA): TGTGCCAGCAGCTTGCCGGGGGCAGCTAATGAAAAACTGTTTTTT. Its protein product is CASSLPGAANEKLFF. The chain carries TRBV7-6 and TRBJ1-4; D possibly corresponds to TRBD1 (6 bases). Trimming shortened V by 3 bases and J by 3 bases, and 11 bases separated the two germline ends. Germline CDR1 and CDR2: SGHVS and FNYEAQ. The CDR3 is made up of 15 amino acids.

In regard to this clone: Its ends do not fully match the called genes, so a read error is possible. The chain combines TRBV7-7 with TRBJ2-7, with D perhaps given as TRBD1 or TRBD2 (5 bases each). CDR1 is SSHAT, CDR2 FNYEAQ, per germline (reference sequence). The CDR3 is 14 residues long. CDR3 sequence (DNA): TGTGCTAGCAGCTTAGGGGCTGGGGGAGTCGAGCAGTACTTC. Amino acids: CASSLGAGGVEQYF.

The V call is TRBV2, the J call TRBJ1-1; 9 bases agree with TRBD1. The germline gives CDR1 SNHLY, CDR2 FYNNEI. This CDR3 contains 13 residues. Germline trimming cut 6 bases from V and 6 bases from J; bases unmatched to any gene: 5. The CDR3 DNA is TGTGCCAGCAGGAAACAGGGGGCTGCTGAAGCTTTCTTT. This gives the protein CASRKQGAAEAFF.